This T cell receptor beta chain was profiled in a study of OX40 agonist ivuxolimab in advanced cancers. Study details: The patients' treatment was ivuxolimab, an agonistic anti-OX40 (CD134) antibody. Partial responses were recorded for three patients, including one with hepatocellular carcinoma and two with cutaneous melanoma.

Germline V lookup: CDR1 SEHNR, CDR2 FQNEAQ (reference sequence). CDR3 length: 14 amino acids. V lost 6 bases, J lost 6 bases, and 9 bases stayed unmatched. Sequencing was performed with immunoSEQ multiplex PCR; in TCRdb, only in-frame clones are kept and a portion is missing. This table holds about 110,000 clones, under 95% found once. The clonotype comes from an adult with an advanced solid tumor such as melanoma, head and neck, liver or kidney cancer. The rearrangement uses TRBV7-9 and TRBJ2-3, with TRBD1 identical over 7 bases. Sequenced here: CD4+ or CD8+ T cells sorted from blood, sampled in a trial of the OX40 agonist ivuxolimab. Here the CDR3 reads CASSFGQVGDTQYF. DNA of the CDR3: TGTGCCAGCAGTTTCGGACAGGTGGGGGATACGCAGTATTTT. Based on the CDR3 plus reference TRBV7-9 and TRBJ2-3, the full variable domain is DTGVSQNPRHKITKRGQNVTFRCDPISEHNRLYWYRQTLGQGPEFLTYFQNEAQLEKSRLLSDRFSAERPKGSFSTLEIQRTEQGDSAMYLCASSFGQVGDTQYFGPGTRLTVL.